A single sample gave rise to the 17 T cell receptor beta chains below, sequenced in a study of siplizumab effects on memory and regulatory T cells (dated by TCRdb to between 2019 and 2020). Libraries were prepared through the immunoSEQ multiplex PCR assay. TCRdb took this table from immuneACCESS and kept in-frame rearrangements with V and J called. Such tables lack part of the clones; where checked against another copy, unresolved V genes explain under half of the gap, and the rest is unexplained. The sample data list about 100,000 clones, and about 90% of these were observed just once. Jointly, the top ten make up about 0.15% of the sample. The sequencing sample was made of CD4+ T cells sorted from blood. The source of these receptors is a human donor in good health.

The chain joins TRBV23-1 to TRBJ2-7; D is unresolved. TRBV23-1 is reported as an ORF; its role is uncertain. The CDR3 totals 12 residues. The CDR3 DNA is TGCGTTTCGGCGTGGGGTTCCTACGAGCAGTACTTC. Its protein product is CVSAWGSYEQYF.

The chain joins TRBV4-3 to TRBJ1-1; the D is unclear. The CDR3 is 16 amino acids. Germline V CDR1 and CDR2: LGHNA, YSLEER. The V end was cut by 2 bases, the J end by 1 base, with 14 bases between. This chain's CDR3 is CASSQLSVPANTEAFF. Written as DNA, the CDR3 is TGCGCCAGCAGCCAACTGAGCGTACCGGCGAACACTGAAGCTTTCTTT.

This clone occurred a few times. The rearrangement links TRBV30 to TRBJ1-5; possibly TRBD1 for D (5 bases). Trimming took off 3 bases at V and 6 bases at J, with 18 bases between the two ends. The CDR3 is made up of 15 amino acids. Per germline, CDR1 GTSNPN and CDR2 SVGIG (reference sequence). CDR3 region: CAWRSRWGVGQPQHF. CDR3 in DNA: TGTGCCTGGAGGTCCCGGTGGGGCGTAGGTCAGCCCCAGCATTTT.

The V and J genes are TRBV5-1 and TRBJ2-7; 14 bases agree with TRBD2. V shed 4 bases and J 4 bases; nucleotides not matched to a gene: 4. Germline CDR1 SGHRS, CDR2 YFSETQ. The length of the CDR3 is 15 residues. CDR3 nucleotide sequence: TGCGCCAGCAGCACAGGGACTAGCGGGGGATACGAGCAGTACTTC. Protein product: CASSTGTSGGYEQYF.

This clone was detected only a few times. The gene calls are TRBV6-1 and TRBJ1-6; D perhaps matches TRBD1 (5 bases). Germline CDR1 MNHNS, CDR2 SASEGT. The CDR3 runs 14 residues. Trimming stripped 6 bases from V and 2 bases from J, with 8 bases between. The CDR3 coding sequence is TGTGCCAGCAGAAAGGACACCTATAATTCACCCCTCCACTTT. It is translated as CASRKDTYNSPLHF.

CDR3 protein: CASSLDSGSGYGYTF. The CDR3 DNA reads as TGCGCCAGCAGCTTGGACTCAGGTTCCGGCTATGGCTACACCTTC. The rearrangement joins TRBV5-1 to TRBJ1-2; D is undetermined. CDR3 size: 15 residues. V lost 0 bases and J 4 bases, leaving 13 bases between the germline ends. The germline V gene has CDR1 SGHRS and CDR2 YFSETQ.

The J gene is TRBJ2-2, the V gene TRBV11-1; TRBD2 might be the D (5 bases). The germline V gene has CDR1 SGHAT and CDR2 FQDESV (reference sequence). The ends were cut back, 3 bases at V and 7 bases at J, with 12 bases in the middle. This CDR3 comprises 14 residues. The CDR3 nucleotides read TGTGCCAGCAGCTTGCGTGCGGGTTACGGGGAGCTGTTTTTT. Its translation: CASSLRAGYGELFF.

The chain has TRBV30 and TRBJ2-2; 9 bases are a match to TRBD2. The germline V gene has CDR1 GTSNPN and CDR2 SVGIG (reference sequence). Trimming at V came to 8 bases and at J to 6 bases, leaving 13 bases not matched to a gene. This CDR3 contains 15 residues. The CDR3 sequence is CARTLGGGESGELFF. The CDR3 DNA reads as TGTGCCCGAACCTTGGGCGGGGGGGAATCCGGGGAGCTGTTTTTT.

This sequence joins TRBV6-5 and TRBJ2-5, with a weak D call TRBD1 (5 bases). Germline CDR1 and CDR2: MNHEY and SVGAGI. V lost 6 bases and J 0 bases, leaving 14 bases between the germline ends. The CDR3 spans 15 residues. The CDR3 nucleotides are TGTGCCAGCAGGACAGCATTCGGCCACCAAGAGACCCAGTACTTC. This encodes CASRTAFGHQETQYF.

This clone was counted a single time. The V and J genes are TRBV5-1 and TRBJ1-2; the D gene is possibly TRBD1 (6 bases). Germline V gene sequence: CDR1 SGHRS, CDR2 YFSETQ. This CDR3 spans 13 amino acids. Deletions cut 0 bases from V and 4 bases from J, with 7 bases between. The CDR3 DNA follows: TGCGCCAGCAGCTTGGAGGGGGTCTATGGCTACACCTTC. This encodes CASSLEGVYGYTF.

The chain has TRBV2 and TRBJ1-1; possibly TRBD1 for D (5 bases). Germline V gene lookup returns CDR1 SNHLY and CDR2 FYNNEI. Between the trimmed V and J ends, which lost 7 bases and 3 bases, there was a span of 12 bases. This CDR3 region has 13 residues. The CDR3 DNA reads TGTGCCAGCACCCCAGGGCCCGACACTGAAGCTTTCTTT. It codes for CASTPGPDTEAFF.

V usage is TRBV5-5 and J usage is TRBJ2-5; 8 positions match TRBD1. CDR1 and CDR2 (germline): SGHKS, YYEKEE (reference sequence). V was clipped by 4 bases and J by 5 bases; unmatched bases: 7. CDR3 length: 14 residues. The chain's CDR3 is CASSTGQGRETQYF. CDR3 bases: TGTGCCAGCAGCACCGGACAGGGTCGGGAGACCCAGTACTTC.

V is TRBV28 and J is TRBJ1-3, with D maybe TRBD1 (5 bases). The CDR3 sequence is 14 residues long. Germline loops: CDR1 MDHEN, CDR2 SYDVKM. The germline V and J ends were trimmed by 6 bases and 0 bases, with 9 bases remaining between them. CDR3 nucleotides: TGTGCCAGCAGCTCAGGGTTCTCTGGAAACACCATATATTTT. It is translated as CASSSGFSGNTIYF.

The chain uses TRBV5-4 and TRBJ1-2, with D unresolved. Germline values: CDR1 SGHNT, CDR2 YYREEE (reference sequence). V was shortened by 0 bases and J by 2 bases, with 8 bases between the two germline ends. The CDR3 is 14 amino acids. CDR3 region: CASSLVSGNYGYTF. In DNA form, the CDR3 reads TGTGCCAGCAGCTTGGTTTCGGGGAACTATGGCTACACCTTC.

The chain has TRBV7-9 and TRBJ1-6; TRBD1 matches at 7 bases. V lost 5 bases to trimming and J lost 9 bases; unmatched junction nucleotides: 16. The CDR3 extends over 17 amino acids. The germline V gene encodes CDR1 SEHNR and CDR2 FQNEAQ (reference sequence). The CDR3 DNA reads TGTGCCAGCAGCCTCCTTACAGGGGACCCGGTGGCTTCACCCCTCCACTTT. Its translation is CASSLLTGDPVASPLHF.

The DNA of the CDR3 is TGTGCCAGCAGTGGGTTTGAAAAACTGTTTTTT. This translates into CASSGFEKLFF. This chain joins TRBV6-1 and TRBJ1-4; D unclear. V gave up 4 bases and J gave up 7 bases, with 4 bases separating them. The CDR3 totals 11 residues. The germline CDR1 and CDR2 sequences are MNHNS and SASEGT.

This sequence joins TRBV4-2 and TRBJ2-5; weak D call: TRBD2 (5 bases). The V gene's germline CDR1 is LGHNA and CDR2 YNFKEQ. CDR3 length: 17 residues. V lost 0 bases and J 2 bases, leaving 16 bases between the germline ends. The DNA of the CDR3 is TGTGCCAGCAGCCAAGAAAGGTATTTTACGGGGCAAGAGACCCAGTACTTC. Translated, it gives CASSQERYFTGQETQYF.